The entry that follows covers one T cell receptor beta chain sequence. This record belongs to a study of OX40 agonist ivuxolimab in advanced cancers. Produced via immunoSEQ multiplex PCR; TCRdb's table is partial and in-frame only. Altogether about 100,000 clones are present, around 89% being singletons, with the ten largest covering roughly 0.15%. The V end was cut by 9 bases, the J end by 0 bases, with 12 bases between. Germline V gives CDR1 SGHRS, CDR2 YFSETQ. This CDR3 is 14 amino acids long. V usage is TRBV5-1 and J usage is TRBJ2-2, with D maybe TRBD1 (6 bases). The sequence was obtained from an adult with an advanced solid tumor such as melanoma, head and neck, liver or kidney cancer. Sequences were derived from CD4+ or CD8+ T cells sorted from blood, sampled in a trial of the OX40 agonist ivuxolimab. This chain's CDR3 is CATSGQTNTGELFF. The CDR3 nucleotides are TGCGCCACCTCGGGACAAACGAACACCGGGGAGCTGTTTTTT.